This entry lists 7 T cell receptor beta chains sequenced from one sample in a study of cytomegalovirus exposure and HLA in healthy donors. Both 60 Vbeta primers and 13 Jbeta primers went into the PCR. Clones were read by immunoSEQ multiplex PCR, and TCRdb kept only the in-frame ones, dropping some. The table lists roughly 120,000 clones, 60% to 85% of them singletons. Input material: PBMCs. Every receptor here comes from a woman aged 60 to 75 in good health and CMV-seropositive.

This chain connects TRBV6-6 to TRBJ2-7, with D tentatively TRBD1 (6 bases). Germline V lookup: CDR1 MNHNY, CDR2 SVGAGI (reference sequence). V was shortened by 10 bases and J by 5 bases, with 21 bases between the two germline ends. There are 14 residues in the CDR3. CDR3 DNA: TGTGCCACCTCCGCACAACAGGGCTTGCACGAGCAGTACTTC. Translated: CATSAQQGLHEQYF.

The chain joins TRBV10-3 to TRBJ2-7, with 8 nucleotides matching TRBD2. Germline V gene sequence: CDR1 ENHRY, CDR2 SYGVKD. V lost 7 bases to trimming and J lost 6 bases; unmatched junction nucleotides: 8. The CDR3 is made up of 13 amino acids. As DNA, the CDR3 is TGTGCCATCAAGGAGCGGGAGTCGGGCGAGCAGTACTTC. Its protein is CAIKERESGEQYF.

As DNA, the CDR3 is TGTGCCAGCAGTTTATCCGGGACAGGGTATGGCTACACCTTC. It encodes CASSLSGTGYGYTF. The chain links TRBV28 to TRBJ1-2, with 9 positions matching TRBD1. CDR3 length equals 14 residues. Germline loops: CDR1 MDHEN, CDR2 SYDVKM. The junction had 2 bases not matched to a gene; V was cut back by 1 base and J by 5 bases.

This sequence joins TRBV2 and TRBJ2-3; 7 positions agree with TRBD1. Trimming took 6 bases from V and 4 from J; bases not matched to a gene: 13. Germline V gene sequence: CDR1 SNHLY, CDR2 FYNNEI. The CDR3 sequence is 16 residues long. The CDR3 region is CASRSRDREIPDTQYF. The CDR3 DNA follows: TGTGCCAGCAGATCCCGTGACAGGGAAATCCCAGATACGCAGTATTTT.

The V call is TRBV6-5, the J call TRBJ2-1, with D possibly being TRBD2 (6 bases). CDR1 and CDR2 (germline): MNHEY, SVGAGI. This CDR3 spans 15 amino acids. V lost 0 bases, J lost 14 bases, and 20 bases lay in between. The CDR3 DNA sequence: TGTGCCAGCAGTTACTCGGGGAGACTAGGGACCGAGGAGTTCTTC. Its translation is CASSYSGRLGTEEFF.

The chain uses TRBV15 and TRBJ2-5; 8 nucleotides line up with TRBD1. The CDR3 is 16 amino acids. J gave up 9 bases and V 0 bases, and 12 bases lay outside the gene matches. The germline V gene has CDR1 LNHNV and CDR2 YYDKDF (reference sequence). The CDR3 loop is CATSRDRGTGRWAQYF. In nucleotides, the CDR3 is TGTGCCACCAGCAGAGATCGGGGGACAGGACGTTGGGCCCAGTACTTC.

CDR3 in amino acids: CASSLTSTGTYEQYF. In DNA, the CDR3 is TGTGCCAGCAGTTTAACCTCGACAGGTACCTACGAGCAGTACTTC. This sequence joins TRBV28 and TRBJ2-7; weak D call: TRBD1 (6 bases). Germline CDR1 is MDHEN and CDR2 is SYDVKM. V lost 2 bases and J lost 2, with 13 bases in between. This CDR3 comprises 15 residues.